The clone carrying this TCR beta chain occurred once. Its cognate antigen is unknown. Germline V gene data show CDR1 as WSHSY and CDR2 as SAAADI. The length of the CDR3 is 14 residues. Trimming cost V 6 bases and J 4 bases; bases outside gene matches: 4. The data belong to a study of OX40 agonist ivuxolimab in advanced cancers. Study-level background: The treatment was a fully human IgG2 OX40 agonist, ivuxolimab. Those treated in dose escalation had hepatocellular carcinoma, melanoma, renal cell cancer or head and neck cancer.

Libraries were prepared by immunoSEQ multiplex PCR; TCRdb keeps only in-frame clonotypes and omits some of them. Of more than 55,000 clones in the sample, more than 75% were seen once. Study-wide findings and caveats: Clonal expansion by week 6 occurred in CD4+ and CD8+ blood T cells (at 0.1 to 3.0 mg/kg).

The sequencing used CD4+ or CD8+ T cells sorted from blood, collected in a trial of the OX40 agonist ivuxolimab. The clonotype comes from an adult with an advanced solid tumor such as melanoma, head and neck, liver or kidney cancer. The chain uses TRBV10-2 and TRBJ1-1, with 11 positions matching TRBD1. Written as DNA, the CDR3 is TGCGCCAGCAGGGACAGGGGGCTGGGCACTGAAGCTTTCTTT. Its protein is CASRDRGLGTEAFF.